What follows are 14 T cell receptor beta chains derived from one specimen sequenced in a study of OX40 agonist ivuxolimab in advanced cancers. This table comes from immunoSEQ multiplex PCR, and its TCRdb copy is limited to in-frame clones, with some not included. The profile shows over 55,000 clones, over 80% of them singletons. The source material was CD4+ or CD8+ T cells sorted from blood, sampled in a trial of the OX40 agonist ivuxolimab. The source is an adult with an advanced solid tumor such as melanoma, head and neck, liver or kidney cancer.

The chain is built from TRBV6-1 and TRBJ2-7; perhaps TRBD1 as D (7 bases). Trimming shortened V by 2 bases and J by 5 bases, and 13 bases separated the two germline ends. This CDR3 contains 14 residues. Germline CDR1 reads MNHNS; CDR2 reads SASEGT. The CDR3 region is CASSELGGGDEQYF. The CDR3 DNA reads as TGTGCCAGCAGTGAACTCGGAGGGGGCGACGAGCAGTACTTC.

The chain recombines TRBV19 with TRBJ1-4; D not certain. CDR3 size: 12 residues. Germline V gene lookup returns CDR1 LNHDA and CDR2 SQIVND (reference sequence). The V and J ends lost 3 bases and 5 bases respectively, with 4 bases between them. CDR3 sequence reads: CASSIVNEKLFF. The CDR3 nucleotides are TGTGCCAGTAGTATCGTCAATGAAAAACTGTTTTTT.

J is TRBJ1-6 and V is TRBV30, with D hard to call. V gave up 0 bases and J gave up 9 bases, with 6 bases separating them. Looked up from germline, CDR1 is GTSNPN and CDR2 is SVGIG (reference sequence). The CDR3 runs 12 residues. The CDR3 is CAWSVVFSPLHF. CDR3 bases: TGTGCCTGGAGTGTCGTCTTTTCACCCCTCCACTTT.

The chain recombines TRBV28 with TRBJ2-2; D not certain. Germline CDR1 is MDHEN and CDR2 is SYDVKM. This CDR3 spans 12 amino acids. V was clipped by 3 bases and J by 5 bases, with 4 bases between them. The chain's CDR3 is CASSLQTGELFF. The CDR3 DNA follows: TGTGCCAGCAGTTTGCAAACCGGGGAGCTGTTTTTT.

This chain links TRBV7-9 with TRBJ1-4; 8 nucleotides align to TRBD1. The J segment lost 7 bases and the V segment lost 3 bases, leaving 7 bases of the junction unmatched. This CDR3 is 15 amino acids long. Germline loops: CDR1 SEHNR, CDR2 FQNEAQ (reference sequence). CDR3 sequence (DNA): TGTGCCAGCAGCTTCGGACAGGGAGTTAGTGAAAAACTGTTTTTT. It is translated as CASSFGQGVSEKLFF. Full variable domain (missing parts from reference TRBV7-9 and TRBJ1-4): DTGVSQNPRHKITKRGQNVTFRCDPISEHNRLYWYRQTLGQGPEFLTYFQNEAQLEKSRLLSDRFSAERPKGSFSTLEIQRTEQGDSAMYLCASSFGQGVSEKLFFGSGTQLSVL.

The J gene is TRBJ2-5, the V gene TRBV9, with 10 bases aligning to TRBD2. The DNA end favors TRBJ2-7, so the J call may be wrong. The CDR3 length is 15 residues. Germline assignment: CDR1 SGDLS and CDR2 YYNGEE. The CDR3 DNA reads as TGTGCCAGCAGCGGAGGACTAGCGGAGTGGTACGAGCAGTACTTC. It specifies CASSGGLAEWYEQYF.

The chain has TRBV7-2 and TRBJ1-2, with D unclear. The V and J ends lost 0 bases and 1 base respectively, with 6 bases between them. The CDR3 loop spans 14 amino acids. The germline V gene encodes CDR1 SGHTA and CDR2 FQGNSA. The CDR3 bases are TGTGCCAGCAGCTTAGCACGGGATAACTATGGCTACACCTTC. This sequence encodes CASSLARDNYGYTF.

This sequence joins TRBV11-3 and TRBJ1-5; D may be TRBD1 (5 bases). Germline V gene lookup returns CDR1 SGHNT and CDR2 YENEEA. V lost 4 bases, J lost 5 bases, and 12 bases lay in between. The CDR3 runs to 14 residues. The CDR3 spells CASSSTGFHQPQHF. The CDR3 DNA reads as TGTGCCAGCAGCTCCACAGGATTCCATCAGCCCCAGCATTTT. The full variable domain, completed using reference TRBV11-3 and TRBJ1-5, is EAGVVQSPRYKIIEKKQPVAFWCNPISGHNTLYWYLQNLGQGPELLIRYENEEAVDDSQLPKDRFSAERLKGVDSTLKIQPAELGDSAVYLCASSSTGFHQPQHFGDGTRLSIL.

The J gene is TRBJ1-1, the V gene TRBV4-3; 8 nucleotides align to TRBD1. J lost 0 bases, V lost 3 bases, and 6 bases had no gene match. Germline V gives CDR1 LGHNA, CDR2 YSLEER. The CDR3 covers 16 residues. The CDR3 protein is CASSHTGGTMNTEAFF. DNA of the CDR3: TGCGCCAGCAGCCACACAGGGGGAACCATGAACACTGAAGCTTTCTTT.

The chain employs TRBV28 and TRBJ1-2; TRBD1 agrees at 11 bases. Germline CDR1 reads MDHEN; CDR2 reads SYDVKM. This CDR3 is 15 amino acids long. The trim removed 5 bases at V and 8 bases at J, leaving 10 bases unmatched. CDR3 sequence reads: CASSPSGQGASGYTF. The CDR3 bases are TGTGCCAGCAGTCCGAGCGGACAGGGGGCGTCCGGCTACACCTTC.

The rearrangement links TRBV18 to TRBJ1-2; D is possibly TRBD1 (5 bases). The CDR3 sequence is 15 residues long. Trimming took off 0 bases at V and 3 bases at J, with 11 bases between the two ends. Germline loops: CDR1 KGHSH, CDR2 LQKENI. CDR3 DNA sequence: TGTGCCAGCTCACCACCGACCGGGACGGACTATGGCTACACCTTC. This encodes CASSPPTGTDYGYTF. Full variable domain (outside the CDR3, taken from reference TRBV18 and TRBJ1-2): NAGVMQNPRHLVRRRGQEARLRCSPMKGHSHVYWYRQLPEEGLKFMVYLQKENIIDESGMPKERFSAEFPKEGPSILRIQQVVRGDSAAYFCASSPPTGTDYGYTFGSGTRLTVV.

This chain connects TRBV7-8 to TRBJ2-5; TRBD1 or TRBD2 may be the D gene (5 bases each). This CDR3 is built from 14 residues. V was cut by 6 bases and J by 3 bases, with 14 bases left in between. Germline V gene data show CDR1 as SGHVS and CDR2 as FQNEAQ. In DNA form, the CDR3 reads TGTGCCAGCAGTTCCCGGGGCCCAAAAGAGACCCAGTACTTC. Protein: CASSSRGPKETQYF.

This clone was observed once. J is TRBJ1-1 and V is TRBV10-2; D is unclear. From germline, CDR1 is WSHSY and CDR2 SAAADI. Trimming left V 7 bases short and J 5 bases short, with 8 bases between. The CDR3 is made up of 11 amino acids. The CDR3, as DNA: TGCGCCAGCACCTCGGGGACTGAAGCTTTCTTT. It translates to CASTSGTEAFF.

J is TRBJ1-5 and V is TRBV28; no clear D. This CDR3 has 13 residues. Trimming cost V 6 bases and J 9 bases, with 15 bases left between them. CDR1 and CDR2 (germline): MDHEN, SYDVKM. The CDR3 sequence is CASRSRIFGPQHF. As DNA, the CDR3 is TGTGCCAGCAGGAGCAGGATTTTCGGGCCCCAGCATTTT.